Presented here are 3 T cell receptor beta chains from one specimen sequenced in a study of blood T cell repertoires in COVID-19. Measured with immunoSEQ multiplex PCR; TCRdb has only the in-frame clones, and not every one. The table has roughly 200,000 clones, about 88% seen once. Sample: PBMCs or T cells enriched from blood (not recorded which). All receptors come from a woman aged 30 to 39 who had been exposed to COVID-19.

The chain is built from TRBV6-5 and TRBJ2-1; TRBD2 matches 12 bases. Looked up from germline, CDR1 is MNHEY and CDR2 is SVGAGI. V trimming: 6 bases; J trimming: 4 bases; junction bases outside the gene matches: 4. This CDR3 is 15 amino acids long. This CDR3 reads CASSRLAGAYNEQFF. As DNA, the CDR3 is TGTGCCAGCAGCCGACTAGCGGGGGCATACAATGAGCAGTTCTTC.

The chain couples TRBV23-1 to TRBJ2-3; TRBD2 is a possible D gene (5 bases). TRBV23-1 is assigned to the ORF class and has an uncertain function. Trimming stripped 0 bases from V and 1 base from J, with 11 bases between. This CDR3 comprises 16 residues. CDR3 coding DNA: TGCGCCAGCAGTCAATCTGGAGGAGGTGGCACAGATACGCAGTATTTT. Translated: CASSQSGGGGTDTQYF.

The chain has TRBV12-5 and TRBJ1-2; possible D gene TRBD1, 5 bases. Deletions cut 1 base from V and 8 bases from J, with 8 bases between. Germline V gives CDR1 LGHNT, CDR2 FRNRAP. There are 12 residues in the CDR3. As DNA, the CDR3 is TGTGCTAGTGGTTTGGAGCGGGGCGGCTACACCTTC. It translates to CASGLERGGYTF.